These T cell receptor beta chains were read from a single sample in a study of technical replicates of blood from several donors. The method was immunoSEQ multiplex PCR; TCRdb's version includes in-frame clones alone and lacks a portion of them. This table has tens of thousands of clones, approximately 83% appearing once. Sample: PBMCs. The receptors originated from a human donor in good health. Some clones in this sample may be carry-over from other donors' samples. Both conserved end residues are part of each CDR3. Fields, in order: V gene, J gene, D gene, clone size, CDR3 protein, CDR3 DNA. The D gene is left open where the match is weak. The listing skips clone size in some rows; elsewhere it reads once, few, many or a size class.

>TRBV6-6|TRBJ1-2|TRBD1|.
CASSYSGQGRGYTF
TGTGCCAGCAGTTACTCGGGACAGGGTCGCGGCTACACCTTC
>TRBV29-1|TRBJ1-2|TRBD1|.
CSVPGQGNYGYTF
TGCAGCGTCCCGGGACAGGGGAACTATGGCTACACCTTC
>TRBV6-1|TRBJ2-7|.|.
CASSEAPVSGVSSYEQYF
TGTGCCAGCAGTGAAGCGCCCGTCAGCGGCGTAAGCTCCTACGAGCAGTACTTC
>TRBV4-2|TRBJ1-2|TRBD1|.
CASSPSDRAGGYTF
TGTGCCAGCAGCCCCTCGGACAGGGCGGGGGGCTACACCTTC
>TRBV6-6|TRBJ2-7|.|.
CASSYLQAAGWNF
TGTGCCAGCAGTTACCTACAGGCGGCCGGGTGGAACTTC
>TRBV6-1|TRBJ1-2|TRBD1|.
CASRGTGSYGYTF
TGTGCCAGCAGGGGGACAGGGTCCTATGGCTACACCTTC
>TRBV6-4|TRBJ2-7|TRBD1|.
CASRSEGQGIYEQYF
TGTGCCAGCAGATCCGAGGGACAGGGGATCTACGAGCAGTACTTC
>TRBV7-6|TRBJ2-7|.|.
CASSPPGREQYF
TGTGCCAGCAGCCCCCCGGGGAGGGAGCAGTACTTC
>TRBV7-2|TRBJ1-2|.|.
CASSLRSLGENYGYTF
TGTGCCAGCAGCTTAAGGTCCCTAGGCGAAAACTATGGCTACACCTTC
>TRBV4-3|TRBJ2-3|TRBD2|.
CASSQGTSGGGYTQYF
TGCGCCAGCAGCCAAGGGACTAGCGGGGGCGGTTATACGCAGTATTTT
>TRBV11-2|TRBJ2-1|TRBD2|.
CASSYPFSGYPFGQFF
TGTGCCAGCAGCTACCCCTTTAGCGGGTACCCTTTCGGGCAGTTCTTC
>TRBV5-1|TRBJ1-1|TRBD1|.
CASRFDRVGTEAFF
TGCGCCAGCAGATTCGACAGGGTTGGAACTGAAGCTTTCTTT
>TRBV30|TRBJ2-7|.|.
CAWSVKGRAHYEQYF
TGTGCCTGGAGTGTAAAGGGCAGGGCCCACTACGAGCAGTACTTC
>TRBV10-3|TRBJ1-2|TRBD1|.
CAISDASNDRGGRGYTF
TGTGCCATCAGTGACGCAAGTAATGACAGGGGAGGAAGGGGCTACACCTTC
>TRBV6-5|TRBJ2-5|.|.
CASSYSIGGNQETQYF
TGTGCCAGCAGTTACTCGATCGGAGGCAACCAAGAGACCCAGTACTTC
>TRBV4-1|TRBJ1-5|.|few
CASSQDFSLSFQPQHF
TGCGCCAGCAGCCAAGATTTCTCGTTGAGTTTTCAGCCCCAGCATTTT
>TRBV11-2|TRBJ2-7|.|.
CASSLEGGRPYEQYF
TGTGCCAGCAGCTTAGAGGGAGGACGGCCCTACGAGCAGTACTTC
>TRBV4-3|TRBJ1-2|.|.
CASSQDMSPRGSDNGYTF
TGCGCCAGCAGCCAAGATATGAGCCCCAGAGGAAGTGATAATGGCTACACCTTC
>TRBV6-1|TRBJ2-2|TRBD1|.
CASSGTGFGELFF
TGTGCCAGCAGTGGGACAGGGTTCGGGGAGCTGTTTTTT
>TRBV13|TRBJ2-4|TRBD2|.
CASSSSREGRGHRNIQYF
TGTGCCAGCAGCTCCTCTCGGGAGGGAAGGGGACACAGAAACATTCAGTACTTC
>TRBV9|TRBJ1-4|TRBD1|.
CASSSGQREKLFF
TGTGCCAGCAGCTCGGGACAGCGTGAAAAACTGTTTTTT
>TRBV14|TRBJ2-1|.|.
CASRQGSHEQFF
TGTGCCAGCAGGCAGGGAAGCCATGAGCAGTTCTTC
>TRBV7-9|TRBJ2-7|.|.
CASSLADSYSYEQYF
TGTGCCAGCAGCTTAGCCGACTCTTACTCCTACGAGCAGTACTTC
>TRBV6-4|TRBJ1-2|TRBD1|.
CASSDNTGGNYGYTF
TGTGCCAGCAGTGACAATACAGGGGGCAACTATGGCTACACCTTC
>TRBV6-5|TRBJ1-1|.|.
CASSYMGITEAFF
TGTGCCAGCAGTTATATGGGCATCACTGAAGCTTTCTTT
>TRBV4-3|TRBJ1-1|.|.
CASSQDPSGDLGTEAFF
TGCGCCAGCAGCCAAGACCCATCAGGGGATTTGGGCACTGAAGCTTTCTTT
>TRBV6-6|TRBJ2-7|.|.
CASSSPAGSYEQYF
TGTGCCAGCAGTTCCCCCGCGGGTTCCTACGAGCAGTACTTC
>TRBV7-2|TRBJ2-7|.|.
CASSYERDSEQYF
TGTGCCAGCAGTTACGAGAGAGATAGCGAGCAGTACTTC
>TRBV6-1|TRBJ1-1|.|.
CASSVQGNTEAFF
TGTGCCAGCAGTGTACAGGGGAACACTGAAGCTTTCTTT
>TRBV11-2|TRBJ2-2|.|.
CASTPVGRGQTGELFF
TGTGCCAGCACCCCGGTAGGGCGGGGGCAAACCGGGGAGCTGTTTTTT